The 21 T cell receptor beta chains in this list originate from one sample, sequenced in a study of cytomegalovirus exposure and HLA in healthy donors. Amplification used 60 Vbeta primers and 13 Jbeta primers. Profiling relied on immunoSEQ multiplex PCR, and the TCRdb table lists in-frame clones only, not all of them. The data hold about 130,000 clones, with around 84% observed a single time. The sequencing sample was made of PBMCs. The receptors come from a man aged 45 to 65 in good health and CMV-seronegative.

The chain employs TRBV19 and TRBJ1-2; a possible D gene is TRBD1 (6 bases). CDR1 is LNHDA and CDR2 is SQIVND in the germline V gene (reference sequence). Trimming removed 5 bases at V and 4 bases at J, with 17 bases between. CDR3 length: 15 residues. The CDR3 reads CASSLTTGSLYGYTF. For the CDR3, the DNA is TGTGCCAGTAGTCTTACGACAGGTAGCCTCTATGGCTACACCTTC.

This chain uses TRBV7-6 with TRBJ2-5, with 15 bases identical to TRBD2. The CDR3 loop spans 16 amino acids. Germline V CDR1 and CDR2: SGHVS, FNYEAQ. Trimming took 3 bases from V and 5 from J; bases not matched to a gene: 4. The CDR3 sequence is CASSFGLAGGPETQYF. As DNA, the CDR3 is TGTGCCAGCAGCTTCGGACTAGCGGGGGGGCCGGAGACCCAGTACTTC.

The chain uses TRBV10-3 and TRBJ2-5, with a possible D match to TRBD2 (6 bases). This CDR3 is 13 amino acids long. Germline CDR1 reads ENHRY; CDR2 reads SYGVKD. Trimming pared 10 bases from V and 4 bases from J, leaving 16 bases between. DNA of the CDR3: TGTGCCACCAGGAGGGACTTGGGAGAGACCCAGTACTTC. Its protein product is CATRRDLGETQYF.

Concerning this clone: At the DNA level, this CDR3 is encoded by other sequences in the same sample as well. As DNA, the CDR3 is TGTGCCAGCAAGAAGGAGAGCTCCTATAATTCACCCCTCCACTTT. It specifies CASKKESSYNSPLHF. This rearrangement joins TRBV2 to TRBJ1-6, with D unresolved. V lost 7 bases to trimming and J lost 0 bases, with 10 bases between them. This CDR3 has 15 amino acids. Germline V lookup: CDR1 SNHLY, CDR2 FYNNEI.

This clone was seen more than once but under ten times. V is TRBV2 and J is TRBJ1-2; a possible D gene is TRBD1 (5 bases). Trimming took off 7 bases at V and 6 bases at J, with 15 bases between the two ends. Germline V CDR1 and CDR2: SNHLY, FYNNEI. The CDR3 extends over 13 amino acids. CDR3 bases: TGTGCCAGCACCGTGGGGCGCAGGGATGGCTACACCTTC. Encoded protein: CASTVGRRDGYTF.

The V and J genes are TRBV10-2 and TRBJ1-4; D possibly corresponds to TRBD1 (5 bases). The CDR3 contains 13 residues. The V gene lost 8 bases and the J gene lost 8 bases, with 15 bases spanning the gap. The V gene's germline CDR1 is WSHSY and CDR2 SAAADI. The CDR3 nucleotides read TGCGCCAGCTCGGGGGGAGCGGAGGAAAAACTGTTTTTT. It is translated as CASSGGAEEKLFF.

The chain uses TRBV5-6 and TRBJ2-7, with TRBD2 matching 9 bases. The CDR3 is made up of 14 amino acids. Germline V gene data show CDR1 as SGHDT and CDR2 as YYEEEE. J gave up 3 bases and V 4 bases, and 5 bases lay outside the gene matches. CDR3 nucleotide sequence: TGTGCCAGCAGCCGCGGGGGGGAAGGCTACGAGCAGTACTTC. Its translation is CASSRGGEGYEQYF.

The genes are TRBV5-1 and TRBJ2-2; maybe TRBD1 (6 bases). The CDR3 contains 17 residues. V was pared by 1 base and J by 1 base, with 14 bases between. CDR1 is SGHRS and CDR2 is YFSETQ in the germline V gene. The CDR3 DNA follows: TGCGCCAGCAGCTTGACAGGGTCGGCTTTGAACACCGGGGAGCTGTTTTTT. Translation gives CASSLTGSALNTGELFF.

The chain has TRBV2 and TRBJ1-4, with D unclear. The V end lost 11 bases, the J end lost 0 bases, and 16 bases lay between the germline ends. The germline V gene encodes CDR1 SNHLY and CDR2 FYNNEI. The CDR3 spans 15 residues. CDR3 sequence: CAAGGDDATNEKLFF. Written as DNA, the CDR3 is TGTGCCGCGGGAGGCGATGACGCAACTAATGAAAAACTGTTTTTT.

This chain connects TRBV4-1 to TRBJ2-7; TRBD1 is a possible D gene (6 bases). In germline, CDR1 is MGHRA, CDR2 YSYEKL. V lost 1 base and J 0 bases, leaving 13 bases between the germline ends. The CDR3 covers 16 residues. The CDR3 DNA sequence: TGCGCCAGCAGCCAAGGGGCAGGGGTAAGCTCCTACGAGCAGTACTTC. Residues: CASSQGAGVSSYEQYF.

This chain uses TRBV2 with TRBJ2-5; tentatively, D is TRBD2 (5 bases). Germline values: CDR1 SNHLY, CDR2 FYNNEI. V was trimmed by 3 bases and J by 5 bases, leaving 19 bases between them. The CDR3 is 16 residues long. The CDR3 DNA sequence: TGTGCCAGCAGTGATCGACTGCGGGCATTAGGGGAGACCCAGTACTTC. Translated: CASSDRLRALGETQYF.

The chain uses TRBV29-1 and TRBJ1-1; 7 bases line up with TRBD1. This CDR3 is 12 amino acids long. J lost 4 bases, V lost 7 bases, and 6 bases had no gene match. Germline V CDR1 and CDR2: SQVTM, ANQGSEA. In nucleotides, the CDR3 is TGCAGCGCCTCCGACAGGGTCACTGAAGCTTTCTTT. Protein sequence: CSASDRVTEAFF.

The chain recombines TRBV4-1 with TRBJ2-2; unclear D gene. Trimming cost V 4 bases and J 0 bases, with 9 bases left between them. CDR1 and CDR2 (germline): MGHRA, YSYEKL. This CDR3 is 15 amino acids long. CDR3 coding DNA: TGCGCCAGCAGCCCGTTGAGGCCGAACACCGGGGAGCTGTTTTTT. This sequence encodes CASSPLRPNTGELFF.

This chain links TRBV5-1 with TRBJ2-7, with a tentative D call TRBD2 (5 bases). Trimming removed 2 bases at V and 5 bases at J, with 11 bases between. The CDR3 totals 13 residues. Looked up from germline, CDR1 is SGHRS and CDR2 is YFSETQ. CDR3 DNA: TGCGCCAGCAGCTTTGAGGGAGTCGACGAGCAGTACTTC. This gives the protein CASSFEGVDEQYF. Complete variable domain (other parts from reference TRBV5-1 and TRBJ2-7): KAGVTQTPRYLIKTRGQQVTLSCSPISGHRSVSWYQQTPGQGLQFLFEYFSETQRNKGNFPGRFSGRQFSNSRSEMNVSTLELGDSALYLCASSFEGVDEQYFGPGTRLTVT.

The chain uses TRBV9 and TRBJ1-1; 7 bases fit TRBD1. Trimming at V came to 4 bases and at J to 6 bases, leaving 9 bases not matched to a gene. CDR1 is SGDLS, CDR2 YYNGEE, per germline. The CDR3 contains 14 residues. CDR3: CASSPGTESAEAFF. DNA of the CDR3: TGTGCCAGCAGCCCCGGGACAGAAAGCGCTGAAGCTTTCTTT.

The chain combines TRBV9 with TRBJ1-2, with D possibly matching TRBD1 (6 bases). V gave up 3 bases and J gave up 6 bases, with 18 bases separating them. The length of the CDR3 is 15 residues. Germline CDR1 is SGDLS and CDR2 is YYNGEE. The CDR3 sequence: CASSATPTGSNGYTF. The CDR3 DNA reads TGTGCCAGCAGCGCAACACCTACAGGGAGTAATGGCTACACCTTC.

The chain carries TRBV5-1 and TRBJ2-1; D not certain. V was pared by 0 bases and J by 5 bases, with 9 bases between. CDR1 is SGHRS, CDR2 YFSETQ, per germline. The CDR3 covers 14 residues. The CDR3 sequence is CASSLAVENNEQFF. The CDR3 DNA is TGCGCCAGCAGCTTGGCCGTCGAGAACAATGAGCAGTTCTTC.

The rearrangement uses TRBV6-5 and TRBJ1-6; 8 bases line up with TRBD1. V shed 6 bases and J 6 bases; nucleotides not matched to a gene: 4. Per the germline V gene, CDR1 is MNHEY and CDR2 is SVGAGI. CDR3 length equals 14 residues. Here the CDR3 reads CASRRTGPNSPLHF. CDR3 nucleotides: TGTGCCAGCAGGAGGACAGGGCCTAATTCACCCCTCCACTTT.

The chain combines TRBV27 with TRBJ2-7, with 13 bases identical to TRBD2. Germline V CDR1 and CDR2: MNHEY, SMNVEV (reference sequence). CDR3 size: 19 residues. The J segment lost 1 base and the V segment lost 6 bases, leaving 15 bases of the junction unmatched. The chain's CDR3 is CASRPPGLAGLSRSYEQYF. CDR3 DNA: TGTGCCAGCAGACCTCCGGGACTAGCGGGGCTCTCGAGGTCCTACGAGCAGTACTTC.

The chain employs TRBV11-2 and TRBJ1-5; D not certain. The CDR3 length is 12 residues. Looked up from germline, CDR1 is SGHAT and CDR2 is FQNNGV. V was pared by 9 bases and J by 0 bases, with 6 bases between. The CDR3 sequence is CARTRSNQPQHF. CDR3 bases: TGTGCCAGGACTCGTAGCAATCAGCCCCAGCATTTT.

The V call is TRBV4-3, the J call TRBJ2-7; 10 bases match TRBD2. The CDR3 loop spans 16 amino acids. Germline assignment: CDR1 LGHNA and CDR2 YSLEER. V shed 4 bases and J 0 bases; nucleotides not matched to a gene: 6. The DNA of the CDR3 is TGCGCCAGCAGCCGTCTAGCGGGGGCAAGCTCCTACGAGCAGTACTTC. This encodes CASSRLAGASSYEQYF.